The 10 T cell receptor beta chains in this list originate from one sample, sequenced in a study of blood T cell repertoires in COVID-19. Using immunoSEQ multiplex PCR, the repertoire was profiled, and TCRdb retains in-frame clones only, with some absent. Altogether 200,000 to 250,000 clones are present, approximately 84% being singletons, with the ten largest covering roughly 4.1%. What was sequenced was peripheral blood. The receptor source for this set is a man aged 45-60 years with acute or convalescent COVID-19.

This clone appeared a single time. This same CDR3 is encoded by further DNA sequences in the sample. V usage is TRBV2 and J usage is TRBJ2-7, with D tentatively TRBD1 (6 bases). This CDR3 is 12 amino acids long. Deletions cut 8 bases from V and 2 bases from J, with 10 bases between. Germline CDR1 is SNHLY and CDR2 is FYNNEI. The DNA for the CDR3 is TGTGCCAGCTCCCGACAGGCCTACGAGCAGTACTTC. This encodes CASSRQAYEQYF.

This sequence joins TRBV3-1 (or the pseudogene TRBV3-2) and TRBJ2-1; TRBD2 agrees at 11 bases. Trimming at V came to 0 bases and at J to 9 bases, leaving 7 bases not matched to a gene. The CDR3 is 16 amino acids. The germline V gene encodes CDR1 LGHDT and CDR2 YNNKEL (reference sequence). Written as DNA, the CDR3 is TGTGCCAGCAGCCAAGATCGTCGTAGCGGGGGGGGTGAGCAGTTCTTC. The encoded protein is CASSQDRRSGGGEQFF.

The rearrangement links TRBV28 to TRBJ2-7; 10 bases agree with TRBD1. This CDR3 has 15 residues. Trimming at V came to 6 bases and at J to 4 bases, leaving 9 bases not matched to a gene. In germline, CDR1 is MDHEN, CDR2 SYDVKM. CDR3 residues: CASRPPGQGIYEQYF. CDR3 in DNA: TGTGCCAGCAGACCCCCGGGACAGGGGATTTACGAGCAGTACTTC. Complete variable domain (other parts from reference TRBV28 and TRBJ2-7): DVKVTQSSRYLVKRTGEKVFLECVQDMDHENMFWYRQDPGLGLRLIYFSYDVKMKEKGDIPEGYSVSREKKERFSLILESASTNQTSMYLCASRPPGQGIYEQYFGPGTRLTVT.

This clone was seen just once. The chain recombines TRBV18 with TRBJ1-2, with a weak D call TRBD1 (6 bases). The germline gives CDR1 KGHSH, CDR2 LQKENI. This CDR3 comprises 14 residues. With 1 base removed from V and 3 bases from J, the gap between germline ends came to 9 bases. CDR3 nucleotide sequence: TGTGCCAGCTCACCACAGGACAGACACTATGGCTACACCTTC. It codes for CASSPQDRHYGYTF.

The chain uses TRBV3-1 (or the pseudogene TRBV3-2) and TRBJ1-1; D remains unclear. Trimming left V 8 bases short and J 1 base short, with 14 bases between. Looked up from germline, CDR1 is LGHDT and CDR2 is YNNKEL (reference sequence). This CDR3 has 14 amino acids. DNA of the CDR3: TGTGCCAGCTCCGCCTTAGTGAAGAACACTGAAGCTTTCTTT. Protein: CASSALVKNTEAFF.

This sequence joins TRBV11-1 and TRBJ2-3, with D possibly matching TRBD2 (5 bases). The germline gives CDR1 SGHAT, CDR2 FQDESV (reference sequence). The CDR3 totals 14 residues. V lost 5 bases, J lost 6 bases, and 15 bases lay in between. DNA for the CDR3: TGTGCCAGCAGCCTGGACCTAACGGGGGATACGCAGTATTTT. This translates into CASSLDLTGDTQYF.

The gene calls are TRBV18 and TRBJ2-1; 8 nucleotides align to TRBD1. After removal of 3 bases from V and 12 bases from J, the junction contained 7 bases not matched to a gene. The CDR3 has 13 residues. Germline loops: CDR1 KGHSH, CDR2 LQKENI. CDR3 in amino acids: CASSPTGAAGQFF. Written as DNA, the CDR3 is TGTGCCAGCTCACCGACAGGGGCGGCCGGGCAGTTCTTC. Together with reference TRBV18 and TRBJ2-1, the CDR3 gives the full variable domain: NAGVMQNPRHLVRRRGQEARLRCSPMKGHSHVYWYRQLPEEGLKFMVYLQKENIIDESGMPKERFSAEFPKEGPSILRIQQVVRGDSAAYFCASSPTGAAGQFFGPGTRLTVL.

The V call is TRBV19, the J call TRBJ1-5; D remains ambiguous. V was pared by 5 bases and J by 1 base, with 9 bases between. Germline V lookup: CDR1 LNHDA, CDR2 SQIVND (reference sequence). CDR3 size: 14 residues. The DNA of the CDR3 is TGTGCCAGTAGTGAAACGGGGAGCAATCAGCCCCAGCATTTT. It codes for CASSETGSNQPQHF.

V is TRBV6-4 and J is TRBJ2-3, with TRBD1 matching 11 bases. There are 14 residues in the CDR3. The V gene's germline CDR1 is MRHNA and CDR2 SNTAGT. With V trimmed by 4 bases and J by 7 bases, 4 bases remained unmatched. The DNA of the CDR3 is TGTGCCAGCAGTGGGACAGGGGGCATCAATACGCAGTATTTT. Amino acid sequence: CASSGTGGINTQYF.

The chain has TRBV19 and TRBJ2-2; possibly TRBD1 for D (5 bases). The V gene lost 5 bases and the J gene lost 0 bases, with 7 bases spanning the gap. Germline values: CDR1 LNHDA, CDR2 SQIVND (reference sequence). The CDR3 has 14 residues. CDR3 sequence (DNA): TGTGCCAGTAGTGTCAGGGCGAACACCGGGGAGCTGTTTTTT. This translates into CASSVRANTGELFF.